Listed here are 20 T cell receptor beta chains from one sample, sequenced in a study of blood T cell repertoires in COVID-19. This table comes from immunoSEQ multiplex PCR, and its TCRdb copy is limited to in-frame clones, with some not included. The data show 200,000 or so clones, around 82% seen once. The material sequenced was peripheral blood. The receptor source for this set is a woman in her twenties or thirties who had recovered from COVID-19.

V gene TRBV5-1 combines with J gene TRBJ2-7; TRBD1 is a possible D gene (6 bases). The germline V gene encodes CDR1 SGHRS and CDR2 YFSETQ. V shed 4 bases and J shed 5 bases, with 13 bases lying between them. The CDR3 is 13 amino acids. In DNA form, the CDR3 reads TGCGCCAGCAGCCCTACAGGGTTCCACGAGCAGTACTTC. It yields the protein CASSPTGFHEQYF.

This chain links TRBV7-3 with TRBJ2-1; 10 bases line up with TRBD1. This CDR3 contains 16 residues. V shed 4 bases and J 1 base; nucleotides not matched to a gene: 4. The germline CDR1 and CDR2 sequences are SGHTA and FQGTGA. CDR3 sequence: CASSWTGGGSYNEQFF. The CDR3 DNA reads TGTGCCAGCAGCTGGACAGGGGGAGGATCCTACAATGAGCAGTTCTTC. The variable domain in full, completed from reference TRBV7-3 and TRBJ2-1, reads GAGVSQTPSNKVTEKGKYVELRCDPISGHTALYWYRQSLGQGPEFLIYFQGTGAADDSGLPNDRFFAVRPEGSVSTLKIQRTERGDSAVYLCASSWTGGGSYNEQFFGPGTRLTVL.

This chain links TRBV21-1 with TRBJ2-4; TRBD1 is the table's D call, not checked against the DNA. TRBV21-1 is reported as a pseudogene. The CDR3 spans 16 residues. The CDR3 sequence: CASSKEKGTDKNIQYF. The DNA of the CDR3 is TGTGCCAGCAGCAAAGAAAAGGGGACAGACAAAAACATTCAGTACTTC.

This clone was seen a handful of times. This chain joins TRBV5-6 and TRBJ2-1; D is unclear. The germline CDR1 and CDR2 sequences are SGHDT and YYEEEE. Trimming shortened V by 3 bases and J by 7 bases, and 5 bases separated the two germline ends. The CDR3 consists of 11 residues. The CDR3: CASSYFNEQFF. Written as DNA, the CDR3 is TGTGCCAGCAGCTACTTTAATGAGCAGTTCTTC.

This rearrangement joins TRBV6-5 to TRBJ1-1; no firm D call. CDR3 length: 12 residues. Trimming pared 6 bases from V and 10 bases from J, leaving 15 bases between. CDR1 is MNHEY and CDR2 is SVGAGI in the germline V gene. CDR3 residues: CASRLDGVGAFF. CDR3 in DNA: TGTGCCAGCAGACTCGATGGAGTTGGAGCTTTCTTT.

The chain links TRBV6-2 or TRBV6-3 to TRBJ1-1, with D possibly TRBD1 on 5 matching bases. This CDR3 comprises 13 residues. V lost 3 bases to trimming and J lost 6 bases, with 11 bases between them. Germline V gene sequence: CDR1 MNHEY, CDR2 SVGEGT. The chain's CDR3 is CASSYGAGAEAFF. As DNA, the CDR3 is TGTGCCAGCAGTTATGGTGCGGGGGCTGAAGCTTTCTTT.

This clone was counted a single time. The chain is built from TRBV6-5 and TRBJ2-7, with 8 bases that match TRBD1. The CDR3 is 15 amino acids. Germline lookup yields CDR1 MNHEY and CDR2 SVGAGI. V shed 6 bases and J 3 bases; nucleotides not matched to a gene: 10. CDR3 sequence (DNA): TGTGCCAGCAGAGCGACAGGGGAGACTAGCTACGAGCAGTACTTC. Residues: CASRATGETSYEQYF.

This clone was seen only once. The CDR3: CASSIQDEQFF. In DNA, the CDR3 is TGCGCCAGCAGCATTCAGGATGAGCAGTTCTTC. This chain links TRBV5-1 with TRBJ2-1; D unresolved. Between the trimmed V and J ends, which lost 4 bases and 8 bases, there was a span of 7 bases. The length of the CDR3 is 11 residues. Germline loops: CDR1 SGHRS, CDR2 YFSETQ.

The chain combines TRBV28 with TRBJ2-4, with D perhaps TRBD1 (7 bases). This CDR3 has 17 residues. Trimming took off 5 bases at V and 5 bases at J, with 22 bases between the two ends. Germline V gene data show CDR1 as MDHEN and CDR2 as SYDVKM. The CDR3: CASSPLTQGRWENIQYF. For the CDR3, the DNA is TGTGCCAGCAGTCCGCTAACACAGGGGAGGTGGGAAAACATTCAGTACTTC.

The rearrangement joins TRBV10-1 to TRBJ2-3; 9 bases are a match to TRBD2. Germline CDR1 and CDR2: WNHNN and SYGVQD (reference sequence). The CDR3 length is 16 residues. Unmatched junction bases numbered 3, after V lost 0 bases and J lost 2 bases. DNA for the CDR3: TGCGCCAGCAGTGAGTCTCCTAGCGGGGTCACAGATACGCAGTATTTT. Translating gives CASSESPSGVTDTQYF.

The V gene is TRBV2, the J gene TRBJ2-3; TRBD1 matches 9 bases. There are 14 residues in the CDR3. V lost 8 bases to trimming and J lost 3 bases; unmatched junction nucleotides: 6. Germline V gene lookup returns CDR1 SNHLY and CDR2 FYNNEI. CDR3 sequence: CASAQGARTDTQYF. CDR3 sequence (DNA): TGTGCCAGCGCACAGGGGGCGAGGACAGATACGCAGTATTTT. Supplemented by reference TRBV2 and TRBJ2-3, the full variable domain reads EPEVTQTPSHQVTQMGQEVILRCVPISNHLYFYWYRQILGQKVEFLVSFYNNEISEKSEIFDDQFSVERPDGSNFTLKIRSTKLEDSAMYFCASAQGARTDTQYFGPGTRLTVL.

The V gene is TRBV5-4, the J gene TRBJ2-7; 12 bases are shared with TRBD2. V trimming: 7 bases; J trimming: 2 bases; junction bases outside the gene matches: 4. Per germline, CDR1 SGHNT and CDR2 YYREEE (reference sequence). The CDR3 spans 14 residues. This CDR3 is CASRLAGGPYEQYF. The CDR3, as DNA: TGTGCCAGCCGGCTAGCGGGAGGGCCCTACGAGCAGTACTTC. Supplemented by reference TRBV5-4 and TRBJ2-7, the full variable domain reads ETGVTQSPTHLIKTRGQQVTLRCSSQSGHNTVSWYQQALGQGPQFIFQYYREEENGRGNFPPRFSGLQFPNYSSELNVNALELDDSALYLCASRLAGGPYEQYFGPGTRLTVT.

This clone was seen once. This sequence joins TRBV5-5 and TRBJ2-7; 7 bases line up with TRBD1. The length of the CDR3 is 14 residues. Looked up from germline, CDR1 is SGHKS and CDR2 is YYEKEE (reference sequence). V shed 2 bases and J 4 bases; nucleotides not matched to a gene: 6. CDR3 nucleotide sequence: TGTGCCAGCAGCTTCCGACAGGGTCGTTACGAGCAGTACTTC. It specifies CASSFRQGRYEQYF.

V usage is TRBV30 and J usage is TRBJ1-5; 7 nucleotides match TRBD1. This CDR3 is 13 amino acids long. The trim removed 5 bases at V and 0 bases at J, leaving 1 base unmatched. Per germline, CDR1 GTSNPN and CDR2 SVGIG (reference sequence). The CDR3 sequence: CAWGQDSNQPQHF. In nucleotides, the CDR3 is TGTGCCTGGGGACAGGATAGCAATCAGCCCCAGCATTTT.

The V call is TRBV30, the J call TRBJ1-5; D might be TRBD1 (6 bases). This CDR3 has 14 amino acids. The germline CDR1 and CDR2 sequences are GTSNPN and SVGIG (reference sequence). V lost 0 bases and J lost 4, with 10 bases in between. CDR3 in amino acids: CAWSVGQLNQPQHF. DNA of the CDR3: TGTGCCTGGAGTGTCGGACAGCTGAATCAGCCCCAGCATTTT.

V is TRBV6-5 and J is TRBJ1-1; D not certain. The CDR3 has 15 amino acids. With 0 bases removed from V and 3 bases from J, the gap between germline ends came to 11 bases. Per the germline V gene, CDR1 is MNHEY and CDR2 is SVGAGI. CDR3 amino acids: CASSYSTRRDTEAFF. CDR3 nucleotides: TGTGCCAGCAGTTACTCGACCCGGAGAGACACTGAAGCTTTCTTT.

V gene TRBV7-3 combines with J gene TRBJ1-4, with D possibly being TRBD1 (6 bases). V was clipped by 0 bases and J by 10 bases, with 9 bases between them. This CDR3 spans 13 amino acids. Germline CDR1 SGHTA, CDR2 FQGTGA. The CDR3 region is CASSLTGGAKLFF. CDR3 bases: TGTGCCAGCAGCTTAACCGGGGGGGCAAAACTGTTTTTT.

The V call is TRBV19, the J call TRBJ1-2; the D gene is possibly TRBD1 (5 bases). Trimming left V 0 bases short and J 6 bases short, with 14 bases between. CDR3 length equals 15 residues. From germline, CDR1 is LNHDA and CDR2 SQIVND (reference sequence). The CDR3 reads CASSIDYQEGNGYTF. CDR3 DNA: TGTGCCAGTAGTATAGATTACCAGGAGGGGAATGGCTACACCTTC.

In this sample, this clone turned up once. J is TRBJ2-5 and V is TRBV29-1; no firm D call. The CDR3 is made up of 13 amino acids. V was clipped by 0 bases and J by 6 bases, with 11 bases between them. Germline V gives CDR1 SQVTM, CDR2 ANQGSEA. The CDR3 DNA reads TGCAGCGTTGAAGAACCGGGTCTGCAGACCCAGTACTTC. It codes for CSVEEPGLQTQYF.

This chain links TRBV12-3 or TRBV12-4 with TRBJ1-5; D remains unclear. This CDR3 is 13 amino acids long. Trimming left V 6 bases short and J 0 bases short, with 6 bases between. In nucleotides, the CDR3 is TGTGCCAGCAGCCTAAATAGCAATCAGCCCCAGCATTTT. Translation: CASSLNSNQPQHF.